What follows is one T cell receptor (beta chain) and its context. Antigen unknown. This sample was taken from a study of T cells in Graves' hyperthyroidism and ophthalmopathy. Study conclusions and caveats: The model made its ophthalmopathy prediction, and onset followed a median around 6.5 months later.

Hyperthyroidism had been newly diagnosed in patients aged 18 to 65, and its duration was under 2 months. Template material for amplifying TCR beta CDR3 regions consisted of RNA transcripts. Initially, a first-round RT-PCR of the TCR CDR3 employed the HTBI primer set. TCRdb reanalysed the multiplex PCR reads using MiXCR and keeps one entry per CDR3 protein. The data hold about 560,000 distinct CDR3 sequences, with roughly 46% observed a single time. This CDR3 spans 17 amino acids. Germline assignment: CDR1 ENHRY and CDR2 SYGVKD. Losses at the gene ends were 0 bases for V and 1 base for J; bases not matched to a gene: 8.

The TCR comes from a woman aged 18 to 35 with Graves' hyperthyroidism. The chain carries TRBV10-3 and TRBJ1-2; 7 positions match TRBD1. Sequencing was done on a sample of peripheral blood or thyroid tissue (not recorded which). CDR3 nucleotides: TGTGCCATCAGTGAGTCGTTTGAGACAGGGTTTAACTATGGCTACACCTTC. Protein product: CAISESFETGFNYGYTF.